The present T cell receptor beta chain was sequenced within a study of CD8 T cells in ankylosing spondylitis. The V end was cut by 4 bases, the J end by 4 bases, with 14 bases between. Germline CDR1 and CDR2: SGDLS and YYNGEE. The CDR3 is 14 amino acids. TCRdb processed the 5' RACE reads anew with MiXCR; each CDR3 protein has one entry. Of approximately 42,000 distinct CDR3 sequences in the sample, more than 3% were seen once. Study conclusions and caveats: Typical of ankylosing spondylitis blood, it appeared, was a TCR beta motif of eight highly homologous variants.

Within the sample, this clonotype is medium-sized. Its antigen is undetermined. This chain links TRBV9 with TRBJ1-1, with D possibly being TRBD1 (5 bases). This receptor was obtained from a female donor with ankylosing spondylitis or in good health (not recorded which). Sequenced sample: blood, either unsorted or a sorted T cell fraction (not recorded which). CDR3 bases: TGTGCCAGCAGCTCCCCGGGGAGGGGCACTGAAGCTTTCTTT. Translation: CASSSPGRGTEAFF.